This T cell receptor beta chain was obtained from a study of vaccination and CD4 T cells after COVID-19. For the study at large: Median time from second vaccine dose to sampling was approximately 74 days (14 to 241). Overlapping peptides of the spike proteins of SARS-CoV-2, HCoV-NL63, HCoV-OC43 and HCoV-229E were used for cell stimulation. Study results and caveats: Convalescent patients displayed spike mono-reactivity in 304 of 307 vaccine-specific clones.

To note about this clonotype: As yet, its antigen is unknown.

Indicated treatment: approximately 11-day PBMC culture with coronavirus spike peptide pools or control peptides (ViraFEST assay). CD4+ T cells that had been cultured provided DNA sequenced with the Oncomine TCR Beta short-read assay. CD4+ T cells were cultured, and genomic DNA was extracted from them. From the PCR reads, TCRdb called clonotypes with MiXCR, one entry per CDR3 protein. The top ten clones hold 9.4% of a sample with 15,000 to 20,000 distinct CDR3 sequences, 57% of them seen once. Source material: CD4+ T cells from blood, cultured in vitro. The clonotype comes from a human donor who had recovered from COVID-19.

In DNA form, the CDR3 reads TGTGCCAGCAGCTTATCCGGACAGGGTGGCTACACCTTC. It is translated as CASSLSGQGGYTF. The chain joins TRBV7-3 to TRBJ1-2, with 8 bases aligning to TRBD1. The V and J ends lost 2 bases and 7 bases, in that order; junction bases with no gene match: 3. There are 13 residues in the CDR3. Germline CDR1 reads SGHTA; CDR2 reads FQGTGA.